This TCR beta chain derives from a study of early T cells in non-severe SARS-CoV-2 infection (dated by TCRdb to 2020 to 2022). Context from the whole study: Because TCR sequencing relied on bulk RNA taken from unsorted whole blood, pairing of alpha and beta chains was not possible. Overall study outcomes, separate from this receptor: VDJdb matching was skewed toward anti-spike CD8 responses and likely underestimated virus-specific expansions by missing private and CD4 specificities.

The study was a case-control design nested within a healthcare worker cohort in London, UK, with weekly nasopharyngeal swab PCR tests and blood sampling. Healthcare workers were enrolled in the week of the UK lockdown, from 23 to 31 March 2020, and were followed every week for up to roughly 15 weeks. Libraries came from 5' RACE. This sample was sequenced with a NextSeq 500. In the TCR library protocol, unique molecular identifiers were attached to individual cDNA molecules to correct for PCR bias and sequencing error. TCR alpha and beta chains were both sequenced, and the abundances of alpha and beta sequences in each sample were closely correlated with each other. On the authors' methods: Decombinator V4 was used to annotate TCR sequences for V gene, J gene and CDR3. Expanded TCRs were defined as changing significantly between any two time points under a Poisson model with p below 0.0001. Abundances of TCRs were expressed as counts per million after normalisation to the total number of TCRs sequenced in each sample. TRAV1-2 paired with TRAJ12, TRAJ20 or TRAJ33 defined MAIT TCRs, while TRAV10 paired with TRAJ18 defined iNKT TCRs. A search of VDJdb, accessed on 1 November 2021, was run for TCRs annotated to CMV, EBV and SARS-CoV-2, with TCRs annotated for multiple antigens excluded. The public reads were run again by TCRdb, first through fastp at Q25 and then through MiXCR, and only productive beta chains were kept. Here each entry gathers all rows of one CDR3 protein and keeps the most common genes and DNA. What appears here as the V and J calls and clone size reflects TCRdb's work, not the paper's. In all, the sample holds approximately 22,000 distinct CDR3 sequences, and roughly 4.5% of those were seen once. Less than 20% of the sample goes to the ten largest clones.

This clonotype was seen repeatedly, ten times or more. The antigen it recognizes is unknown. No qualities accompany the bases; no much larger clone lies one base away. CDR1 MNHEY and CDR2 SMNVEV were looked up in the germline V gene (reference sequence). V lost 3 bases and J lost 6 bases; the stretch between them is 9 bases long. The CDR3 runs 13 residues from the cysteine to the phenylalanine. The entry retains the CDR3 DNA only, 39 bases that are in frame from base 1. The chain couples TRBV27 to TRBJ2-1; the D match is possibly TRBD1 or TRBD2, with 5 bases aligned in each. The TCR sequence derives from an adult who was a healthcare worker with PCR-confirmed SARS-CoV-2 infection or an uninfected control (not recorded which). The sequenced sample was whole blood. The DNA sequence is given as TGTGCCAGCAGTTTGAGGGACGTCAATGAGCAGTTCTTC. Protein translation: CASSLRDVNEQFF.